This T cell receptor (beta chain) is from a study of graft-versus-host responses after intestinal transplantation (dated by TCRdb to about 2021). Notes on the research overall: The transplants that recipients received were multivisceral, liver-intestinal, or isolated intestinal. The cohort enrolled about two dozen intestinal transplant recipients, one of whom was a retransplant, and a few patients without pretransplant specimens were excluded. Every recipient was given anti-thymocyte globulin induction, then maintenance tacrolimus and steroids for 3 to 4 years. Donor T cell macrochimerism was defined as a peak of at least 4% donor T cells among recipient peripheral blood mononuclear cells. Bulk TCR-beta CDR3 sequencing was used to track graft-versus-host and host-versus-graft alloreactive T cell clones in the graft, circulation and bone marrow after intestinal transplantation. Alloreactive clones were identified by sequencing pre-transplant mixed lymphocyte reaction products and comparing them with unstimulated pre-transplant donor and recipient T cells. Instead of going to the commercial service, samples from a few later patients were sequenced in-house on an Illumina MiSeq and processed with MiXCR. The paper as a whole reports these results and caveats: GvH clones were found in recipient bone marrow, and some of the GvH clones appeared earlier in ileal mucosa or blood, which is consistent with an intestinal mucosal origin. The relatively low number and heterogeneity of intestinal transplant patients limited the conclusions. Early after transplant, peak levels of circulating GvH clones were found to be associated with declines in HvG clones. In patients with donor T cell macrochimerism, the allografts had high GvH to HvG T cell clonal ratios.

Receptor amplification or capture employed the immunoSEQ multiplex PCR assay. In most patients, genomic DNA was isolated using the Qiagen DNeasy Blood and Tissue Kit and sent frozen to Adaptive Biotechnologies for TCR sequencing. For most patients, high-throughput TCR-beta CDR3 sequencing of genomic DNA was performed by Adaptive Biotechnologies. The original pipeline was this. Adaptive's ImmunoSEQ software supplied the TCR sequencing data for 15 to 20 patients, while MiXCR and VDJtools were used to process three other patients. CD4 versus CD8 sorting errors were corrected by removing sequences found in both subsets at a frequency ratio below 5:1. CDR3 nucleotide sequences shared by donor and recipient were removed because the origin of these sequences could not be assigned. At least 2-fold expansion over unstimulated cells and a minimum CFSE-low frequency of 0.002% (template counts) or 0.001% (read counts) were required for clones to be classified as alloreactive. Clones detected in sequenced pre-transplant spleen, lymph node, or MLR CFSE-low populations of the donor or recipient were defined as mappable. The cumulative frequency of alloreactive clones was calculated as a percentage of all sequences, weighted by copy number. TCRdb stores this immuneACCESS table with in-frame sequences only. Part of the clones is absent; in the studies checked, under half of the shortfall reflects unresolved V genes, and no reason is known for the rest. V, J and clone size are taken as reported in that table, and D and trimming were inferred from the DNA itself. For this sample the table gives about 90,000 clones, of which less than 95% were detected only once. 0.3% to 0.45% of the sample lies in the top ten.

Inclusive of the bounding cysteine and phenylalanine, the CDR3 is 21 residues long. The read is trimmed to its CDR3 DNA, 63 bases read in frame from base 1. The germline V gene sets CDR1 to SGHVS and CDR2 to FNYEAQ. Trimmed from V: 1 base; trimmed from J: 0 bases; junction bases lacking a gene match: 12. About this clone: Which antigen it targets is not known. The sample holds no much larger clone one base away, and base qualities are not on file.

The time point label corresponds to: cells obtained before transplantation from donor or recipient. CD3+CD4+ and CD3+CD8+ populations were FACS-sorted from unstimulated pre-transplant donor and recipient cells taken from spleen or lymph nodes. Recombination connected TRBV7-6 to TRBJ2-7, with 16 bases aligning to TRBD2. This clonotype was obtained from a human donor who was the organ donor for an intestinal transplant. The source was unstimulated CD4+ T cells sorted from spleen or lymph node cells, collected before transplant. In nucleotides, the sequence is TGTGCCAGCAGCTTAGTAGAGGCCGGGACTAGCGGGGGGGCTAACTCCTACGAGCAGTACTTC. This sequence encodes CASSLVEAGTSGGANSYEQYF.